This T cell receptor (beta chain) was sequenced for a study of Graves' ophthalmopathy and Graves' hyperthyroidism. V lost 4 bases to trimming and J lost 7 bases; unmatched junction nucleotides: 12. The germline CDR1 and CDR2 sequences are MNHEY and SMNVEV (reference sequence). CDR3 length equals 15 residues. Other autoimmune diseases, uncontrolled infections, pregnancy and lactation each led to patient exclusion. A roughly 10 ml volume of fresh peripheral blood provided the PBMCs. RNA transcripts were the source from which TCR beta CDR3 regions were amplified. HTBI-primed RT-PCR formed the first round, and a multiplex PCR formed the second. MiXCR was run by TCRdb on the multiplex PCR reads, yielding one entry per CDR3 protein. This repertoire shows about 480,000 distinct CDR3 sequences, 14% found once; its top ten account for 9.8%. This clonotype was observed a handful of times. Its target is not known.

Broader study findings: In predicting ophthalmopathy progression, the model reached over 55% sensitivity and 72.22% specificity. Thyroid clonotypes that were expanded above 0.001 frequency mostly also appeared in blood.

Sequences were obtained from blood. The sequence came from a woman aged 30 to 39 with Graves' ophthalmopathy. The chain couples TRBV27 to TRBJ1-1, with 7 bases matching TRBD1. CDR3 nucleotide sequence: TGTGCCAGCAGTTCCAACAGGGGCCAAACGGGTGAAGCTTTCTTT. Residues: CASSSNRGQTGEAFF.